The 27 T cell receptor beta chains reported below all come from one sample, sequenced in a study of blood T cell repertoires in COVID-19. The repertoire was sequenced with immunoSEQ multiplex PCR; TCRdb's copy has only in-frame clones and lacks some. The sample lists some 59,000 clones, 90% occurring once. The sequenced sample was peripheral blood. These receptors all come from a man aged 50-59 years with acute or convalescent COVID-19.

V is TRBV27 and J is TRBJ2-4; perhaps TRBD1 as D (6 bases). There are 17 residues in the CDR3. Germline V gene data show CDR1 as MNHEY and CDR2 as SMNVEV (reference sequence). V was pared by 0 bases and J by 3 bases, with 15 bases between. The CDR3 nucleotides are TGTGCCAGCAGTTTATCCACTCCACAGGGCGGCAAAAACATTCAGTACTTC. Translated, it gives CASSLSTPQGGKNIQYF.

This sequence joins TRBV2 and TRBJ2-2; tentative D call: TRBD2 (6 bases). The CDR3 sequence is 14 residues long. V was pared by 3 bases and J by 1 base, with 6 bases between. Germline CDR1 and CDR2: SNHLY and FYNNEI. The DNA of the CDR3 is TGTGCCAGCAGTGAGACTAGGAACACCGGGGAGCTGTTTTTT. Amino acids: CASSETRNTGELFF.

The J gene is TRBJ1-6, the V gene TRBV19; no clear D. The V gene's germline CDR1 is LNHDA and CDR2 SQIVND (reference sequence). The V end lost 5 bases, the J end lost 2 bases, and 10 bases lay between the germline ends. This CDR3 has 15 residues. CDR3 residues: CASSPGRAYNSPLHF. DNA for the CDR3: TGTGCCAGTAGTCCCGGCCGGGCCTATAATTCACCCCTCCACTTT.

The chain links TRBV24-1 to TRBJ2-1, with 10 bases that match TRBD2. The CDR3 extends over 16 amino acids. The V gene's germline CDR1 is KGHDR and CDR2 SFDVKD. V trimming: 6 bases; J trimming: 2 bases; junction bases outside the gene matches: 6. This CDR3 is CATSPSGRGTYNEQFF. CDR3 nucleotides: TGTGCCACCAGTCCTAGCGGGAGAGGGACCTACAATGAGCAGTTCTTC.

The chain combines TRBV21-1 with TRBJ1-5; TRBD1, the table's D call, lacks a check against the DNA. TRBV21-1 is marked as a pseudogene. CDR3 size: 15 residues. CDR3 amino acids: CASSNRDKDNQPQHF. The DNA for the CDR3 is TGTGCCAGCAGCAACCGGGACAAGGACAATCAGCCCCAGCATTTT.

V usage is TRBV6-2 or TRBV6-3 and J usage is TRBJ2-1; 12 bases fit TRBD2. Trimming removed 5 bases from V and 6 bases from J; junction bases left unmatched: 5. Germline V lookup: CDR1 MNHEY, CDR2 SVGEGT. This CDR3 has 15 amino acids. The CDR3 loop is CASSKRGLAGNEQFF. For the CDR3, the DNA is TGTGCCAGCAGTAAAAGGGGACTAGCGGGCAATGAGCAGTTCTTC.

The chain employs TRBV7-2 and TRBJ2-3; 10 bases are a match to TRBD2. CDR3 length equals 18 residues. V lost 0 bases to trimming and J lost 1 base; unmatched junction nucleotides: 7. Germline CDR1 is SGHTA and CDR2 is FQGNSA. CDR3 protein: CASSLASSGSGGTDTQYF. The CDR3 bases are TGTGCCAGCAGCTTAGCATCTAGCGGGAGCGGGGGCACAGATACGCAGTATTTT.

V gene TRBV5-8 combines with J gene TRBJ2-1; unclear D gene. Trimming pared 1 base from V and 4 bases from J, leaving 9 bases between. This CDR3 region has 14 residues. CDR1 and CDR2 from the germline V gene are SGHTS and YDEGEE. The CDR3 coding sequence is TGTGCCAGCAGCTTGATGGCTTATTACAATGAGCAGTTCTTC. This translates into CASSLMAYYNEQFF.

The chain recombines TRBV12-5 with TRBJ2-6, with TRBD1 matching 7 bases. Trimming removed 1 base from V and 1 base from J; junction bases left unmatched: 16. The CDR3 contains 21 residues. Germline V gene data show CDR1 as LGHNT and CDR2 as FRNRAP. CDR3 region: CASGLGTKLTGSNSGANVLTF. The CDR3 DNA follows: TGTGCTAGTGGTTTGGGAACGAAGCTGACAGGGAGTAATTCTGGGGCCAACGTCCTGACTTTC.

This chain links TRBV6-1 with TRBJ2-1, with 8 bases lining up with TRBD2. The V segment lost 4 bases and the J segment 9 bases; nucleotides outside the gene matches: 17. The CDR3 is 17 amino acids. The germline V gene has CDR1 MNHNS and CDR2 SASEGT. CDR3 sequence (DNA): TGTGCCAGCAGTGCTTTCCGTAGTTTGGCGGGAGGCGGTGAGCAGTTCTTC. It codes for CASSAFRSLAGGGEQFF.

CDR3 sequence: CASSLGVGVAGGPYEQYF. The CDR3 DNA reads as TGTGCCAGCAGCTTGGGGGTGGGGGTAGCGGGAGGGCCCTACGAGCAGTACTTC. The V and J genes are TRBV5-4 and TRBJ2-7; TRBD2 agrees at 11 bases. With 0 bases clipped from V and 2 bases from J, the junction kept 10 bases outside the gene matches. The CDR3 loop spans 18 amino acids. Germline CDR1 reads SGHNT; CDR2 reads YYREEE (reference sequence).

The chain recombines TRBV5-1 with TRBJ2-3; TRBD1 might be the D (5 bases). CDR1 SGHRS and CDR2 YFSETQ come from the germline V gene. The CDR3 consists of 17 residues. V was shortened by 4 bases and J by 1 base, with 19 bases between the two germline ends. CDR3: CASSVQGSVRGTDTQYF. For the CDR3, the DNA is TGCGCCAGCAGCGTTCAGGGTTCGGTCAGGGGCACAGATACGCAGTATTTT.

The chain carries TRBV12-3 or TRBV12-4 and TRBJ1-2, with D possibly TRBD1 on 5 matching bases. V was clipped by 8 bases and J by 1 base, with 11 bases between them. The CDR3 has 13 amino acids. CDR3 loop: CASARGINYGYTF. In nucleotides, the CDR3 is TGTGCCAGCGCTAGGGGAATTAACTATGGCTACACCTTC.

The CDR3 loop reads CASSPSGGGGNYGYTF. CDR3 sequence (DNA): TGTGCCAGCAGCCCCTCGGGAGGGGGCGGTAACTATGGCTACACCTTC. The genes are TRBV6-4 and TRBJ1-2; 7 bases are shared with TRBD1. The J segment lost 1 base and the V segment lost 6 bases, leaving 11 bases of the junction unmatched. The CDR3 is 16 residues long. From germline, CDR1 is MRHNA and CDR2 SNTAGT.

The V gene is TRBV27, the J gene TRBJ2-5; the match to TRBD2 covers 14 bases. Trimming at V came to 2 bases and at J to 6 bases, leaving 5 bases not matched to a gene. The CDR3 totals 16 residues. Germline V lookup: CDR1 MNHEY, CDR2 SMNVEV (reference sequence). This CDR3 reads CASSLGGLAGVQTQYF. CDR3 DNA: TGTGCCAGCAGTTTAGGGGGACTAGCGGGAGTACAGACCCAGTACTTC.

The gene calls are TRBV7-9 and TRBJ2-1, with 12 bases that match TRBD2. The germline CDR1 and CDR2 sequences are SEHNR and FQNEAQ (reference sequence). The CDR3 runs 15 residues. The trim removed 5 bases at V and 6 bases at J, leaving 5 bases unmatched. As DNA, the CDR3 is TGTGCCAGCAGCCCGCCGGGACTAGCGGGCAATGAGCAGTTCTTC. Protein product: CASSPPGLAGNEQFF.

The V and J genes are TRBV6-6 and TRBJ2-7, with unresolved D. Trimming removed 6 bases at V and 3 bases at J, with 12 bases between. The germline V gene has CDR1 MNHNY and CDR2 SVGAGI (reference sequence). There are 13 residues in the CDR3. CDR3 loop: CASSQVAGYEQYF. CDR3 nucleotide sequence: TGTGCCAGCAGCCAGGTCGCCGGCTACGAGCAGTACTTC.

J is TRBJ1-3 and V is TRBV6-5; D unresolved. Germline loops: CDR1 MNHEY, CDR2 SVGAGI. This CDR3 spans 12 amino acids. V gave up 8 bases and J gave up 4 bases, with 9 bases separating them. The CDR3: CASQDHGNTIYF. Written as DNA, the CDR3 is TGTGCCAGCCAGGATCACGGAAACACCATATATTTT.

The rearrangement links TRBV30 to TRBJ2-7, with 10 bases lining up with TRBD2. Germline V CDR1 and CDR2: GTSNPN, SVGIG (reference sequence). The CDR3 covers 15 residues. Trimming cost V 0 bases and J 4 bases; bases outside gene matches: 6. CDR3: CAWSVSGRARYEQYF. The CDR3 DNA follows: TGTGCCTGGAGTGTAAGCGGGAGGGCCCGATACGAGCAGTACTTC.

V gene TRBV19 combines with J gene TRBJ2-5; TRBD1 agrees at 9 bases. Trimming removed 6 bases from V and 5 bases from J; junction bases left unmatched: 13. The CDR3 consists of 16 residues. Germline V CDR1 and CDR2: LNHDA, SQIVND (reference sequence). CDR3 loop: CASRRLTGGGLETQYF. CDR3 nucleotides: TGTGCCAGTAGAAGACTGACAGGGGGAGGCTTGGAGACCCAGTACTTC. The full variable domain, completed using reference TRBV19 and TRBJ2-5, is DGGITQSPKYLFRKEGQNVTLSCEQNLNHDAMYWYRQDPGQGLRLIYYSQIVNDFQKGDIAEGYSVSREKKESFPLTVTSAQKNPTAFYLCASRRLTGGGLETQYFGPGTRLLVL.

J is TRBJ1-1 and V is TRBV3-1 (or the pseudogene TRBV3-2); TRBD1 matches at 8 bases. This CDR3 spans 14 amino acids. CDR1 and CDR2 (germline): LGHDT, YNNKEL (reference sequence). V dropped 7 bases and J dropped 4; count of bases not matched to a gene: 8. DNA for the CDR3: TGTGCCAGCAACAGCAGGGGGCGGGGCACTGAAGCTTTCTTT. Protein sequence: CASNSRGRGTEAFF.

In its sample, this clone was seen a few times. The chain recombines TRBV7-9 with TRBJ1-5, with D possibly being TRBD1 (5 bases). The CDR3 length is 14 residues. From germline, CDR1 is SEHNR and CDR2 FQNEAQ (reference sequence). Trimming took off 6 bases at V and 6 bases at J, with 15 bases between the two ends. Written as DNA, the CDR3 is TGTGCCAGCAGTTCAGACAGATATGGTCAGCCCCAGCATTTT. Translating it yields CASSSDRYGQPQHF.

V usage is TRBV24-1 and J usage is TRBJ2-2; 15 nucleotides agree with TRBD2. There are 19 residues in the CDR3. The trim removed 5 bases at V and 5 bases at J, leaving 11 bases unmatched. CDR1 and CDR2 (germline): KGHDR, SFDVKD. CDR3 nucleotide sequence: TGTGCCACCAGTGCGGGTAGTGGACTAGCGGGAGGGCCGACCGGGGAGCTGTTTTTT. Amino acid sequence: CATSAGSGLAGGPTGELFF.

This chain links TRBV27 with TRBJ2-2, with 10 positions matching TRBD2. CDR1 and CDR2 from the germline V gene are MNHEY and SMNVEV (reference sequence). The V segment lost 6 bases and the J segment 5 bases; nucleotides outside the gene matches: 9. This CDR3 contains 16 residues. The CDR3: CASSPSSGRRTGELFF. CDR3 DNA sequence: TGTGCCAGCAGCCCTTCTAGCGGGAGACGAACCGGGGAGCTGTTTTTT.

This chain uses TRBV29-1 with TRBJ1-4; D gene uncertain. The V gene's germline CDR1 is SQVTM and CDR2 ANQGSEA. Trimming took off 6 bases at V and 3 bases at J, with 11 bases between the two ends. This CDR3 region has 13 residues. DNA of the CDR3: TGCAGCGTGCCATTCGGGGCTAATGAAAAACTGTTTTTT. Translating it yields CSVPFGANEKLFF.

This rearrangement joins TRBV30 to TRBJ1-1; a weak D match, TRBD1 (5 bases). The CDR3 contains 13 residues. Trimming took off 5 bases at V and 0 bases at J, with 10 bases between the two ends. Germline V gives CDR1 GTSNPN, CDR2 SVGIG (reference sequence). CDR3 sequence: CAWGRTMNTEAFF. CDR3 nucleotide sequence: TGTGCCTGGGGACGGACAATGAACACTGAAGCTTTCTTT. The whole variable domain, filled in from reference TRBV30 and TRBJ1-1, reads SQTIHQWPATLVQPVGSPLSLECTVEGTSNPNLYWYRQAAGRGLQLLFYSVGIGQISSEVPQNLSASRPQDRQFILSSKKLLLSDSGFYLCAWGRTMNTEAFFGQGTRLTVV.

The chain links TRBV19 to TRBJ1-2; the D is unclear. The germline CDR1 and CDR2 sequences are LNHDA and SQIVND (reference sequence). The V and J ends lost 7 bases and 4 bases respectively, with 16 bases between them. This CDR3 region has 14 residues. The DNA for the CDR3 is TGTGCCAGTATGGGAGGGCAGCAAGTCTATGGCTACACCTTC. Translating it yields CASMGGQQVYGYTF.